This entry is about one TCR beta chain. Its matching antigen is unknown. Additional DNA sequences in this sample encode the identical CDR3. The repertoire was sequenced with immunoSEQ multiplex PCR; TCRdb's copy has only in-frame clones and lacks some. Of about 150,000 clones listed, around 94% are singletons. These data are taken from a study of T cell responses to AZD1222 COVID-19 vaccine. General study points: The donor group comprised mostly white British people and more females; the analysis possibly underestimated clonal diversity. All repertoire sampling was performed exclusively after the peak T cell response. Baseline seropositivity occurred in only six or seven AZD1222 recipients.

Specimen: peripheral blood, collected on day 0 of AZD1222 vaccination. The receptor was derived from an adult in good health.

The CDR3 sequence is CASSLQGGNQPQHF. CDR3 DNA sequence: TGTGCCAGCAGCTTACAGGGAGGCAATCAGCCCCAGCATTTT. V gene TRBV7-2 combines with J gene TRBJ1-5; D may be TRBD1 (5 bases). The CDR3 is made up of 14 amino acids. CDR1 and CDR2 (germline): SGHTA, FQGNSA. V shed 2 bases and J shed 2 bases, with 7 bases lying between them.